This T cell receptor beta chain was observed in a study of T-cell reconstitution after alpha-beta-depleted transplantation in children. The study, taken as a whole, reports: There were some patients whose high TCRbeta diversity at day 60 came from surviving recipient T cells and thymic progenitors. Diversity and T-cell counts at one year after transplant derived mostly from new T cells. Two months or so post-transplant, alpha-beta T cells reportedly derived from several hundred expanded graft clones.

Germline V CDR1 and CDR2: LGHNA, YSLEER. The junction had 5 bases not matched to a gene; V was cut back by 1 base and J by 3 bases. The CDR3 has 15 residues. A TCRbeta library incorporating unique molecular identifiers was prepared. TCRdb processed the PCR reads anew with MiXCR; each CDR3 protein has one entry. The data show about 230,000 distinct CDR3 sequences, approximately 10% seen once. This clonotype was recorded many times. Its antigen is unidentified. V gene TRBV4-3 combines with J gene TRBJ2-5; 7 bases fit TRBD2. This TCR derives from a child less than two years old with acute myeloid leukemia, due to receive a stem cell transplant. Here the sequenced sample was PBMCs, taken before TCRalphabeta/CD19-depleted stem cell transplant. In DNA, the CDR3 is TGCGCCAGCAGCCAAGGCGGGACTAACAAAGAGACCCAGTACTTC. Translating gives CASSQGGTNKETQYF.